The 2 T cell receptor beta chains below come from one sample, sequenced in a study of blood T cell repertoires in COVID-19. Assay used: immunoSEQ multiplex PCR; TCRdb lists only in-frame clones, some missing. This table holds approximately 210,000 clones, 92% found once. Sequenced sample: peripheral blood. Receptors originate from a man younger than 40 with acute or convalescent COVID-19.

The rearrangement joins TRBV7-9 to TRBJ2-7, with no clear D. The CDR3 runs to 13 residues. The V and J ends lost 5 bases and 1 base respectively, with 9 bases between them. In germline, CDR1 is SEHNR, CDR2 FQNEAQ (reference sequence). The CDR3 spells CASSPDLSYEQYF. CDR3 sequence (DNA): TGTGCCAGCAGCCCCGATCTATCCTACGAGCAGTACTTC.

This chain links TRBV10-3 with TRBJ2-3; 8 bases are shared with TRBD2. The CDR3 is made up of 13 amino acids. Per germline, CDR1 ENHRY and CDR2 SYGVKD. V shed 6 bases, J shed 6 bases, and the junction held 5 bases outside the gene matches. Written as DNA, the CDR3 is TGTGCCATCAGGCGGGGGGCCGGGGATACGCAGTATTTT. This encodes CAIRRGAGDTQYF.